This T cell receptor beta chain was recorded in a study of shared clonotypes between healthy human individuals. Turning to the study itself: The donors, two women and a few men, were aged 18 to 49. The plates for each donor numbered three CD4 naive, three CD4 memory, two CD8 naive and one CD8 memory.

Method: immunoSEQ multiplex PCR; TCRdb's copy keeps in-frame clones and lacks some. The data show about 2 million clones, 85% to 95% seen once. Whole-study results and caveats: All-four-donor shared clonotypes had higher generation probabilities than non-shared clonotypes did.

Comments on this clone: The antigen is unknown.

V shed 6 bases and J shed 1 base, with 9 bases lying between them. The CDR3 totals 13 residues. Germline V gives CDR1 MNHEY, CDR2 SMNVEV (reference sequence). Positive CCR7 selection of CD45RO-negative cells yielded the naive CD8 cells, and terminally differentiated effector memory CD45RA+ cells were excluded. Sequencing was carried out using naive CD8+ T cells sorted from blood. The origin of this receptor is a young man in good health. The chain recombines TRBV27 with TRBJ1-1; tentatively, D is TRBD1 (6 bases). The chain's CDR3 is CASRSGANTEAFF. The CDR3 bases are TGTGCCAGCAGGTCAGGGGCGAACACTGAAGCTTTCTTT.